This TCR delta chain was found in a study of Vδ1+ human thymocytes. Notes on this clone: Its target is unknown. The sample carries other DNA sequences with the same CDR3.

The length of the CDR3 is 22 residues. V was pared by 0 bases and J by 1 base, with 21 bases of the junction left unmatched. Per germline, CDR1 TSWWSYY and CDR2 QGS. Sequences come from RNA converted to cDNA by reverse transcription. Multiplex PCR used pooled V-gene forward primers and a constant-region reverse primer to amplify CDR3s. TCRdb repeated clone calling on the multiplex PCR reads with CATT. The sample records around 24,000 delta-chain clones, around 28% being singletons. Study findings and constraints: Unlike peripheral blood Vdelta1+ controls, thymic delta-chain sequences included 20% to 25% Vdelta2 and few Vdelta3. Thymic TRG and TRD repertoires appeared highly polyclonal, with Gaussian CDR3 length distributions.

The sequenced sample was Vdelta1+ gamma-delta thymocytes from the thymus. The subset here: FACS-sorted CD3+ TCRalphabeta- TCRVdelta1+ TCRVdelta2- thymocytes. The genes are TRDV1 and TRDJ1; 9 nucleotides line up with TRDD3. This clonotype was obtained from a boy younger than two who had congenital heart surgery. Written as DNA, the CDR3 is TGTGCTCTTGGGGAACTCATGACCCCCTTACTGGGGGAGAAAAGGGTCACCGATAAACTCATCTTT. Translated, it gives CALGELMTPLLGEKRVTDKLIF.